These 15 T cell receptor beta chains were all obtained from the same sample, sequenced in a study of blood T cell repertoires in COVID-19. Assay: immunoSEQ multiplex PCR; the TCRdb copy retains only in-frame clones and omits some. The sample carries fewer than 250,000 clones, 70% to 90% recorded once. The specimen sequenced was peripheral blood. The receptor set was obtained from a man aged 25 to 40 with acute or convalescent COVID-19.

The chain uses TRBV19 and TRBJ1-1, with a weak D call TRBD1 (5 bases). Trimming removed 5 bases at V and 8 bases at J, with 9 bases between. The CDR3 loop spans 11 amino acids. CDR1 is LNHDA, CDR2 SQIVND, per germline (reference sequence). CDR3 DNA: TGTGCCAGTAGTGGGGCAGACGAAGCTTTCTTT. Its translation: CASSGADEAFF.

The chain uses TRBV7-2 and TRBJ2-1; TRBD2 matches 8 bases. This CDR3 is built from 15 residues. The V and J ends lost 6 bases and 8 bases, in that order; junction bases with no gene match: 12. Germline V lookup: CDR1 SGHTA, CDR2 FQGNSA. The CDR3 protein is CASSNSGARGDEQFF. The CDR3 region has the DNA TGTGCCAGCAGTAATAGCGGGGCCCGGGGCGATGAGCAGTTCTTC.

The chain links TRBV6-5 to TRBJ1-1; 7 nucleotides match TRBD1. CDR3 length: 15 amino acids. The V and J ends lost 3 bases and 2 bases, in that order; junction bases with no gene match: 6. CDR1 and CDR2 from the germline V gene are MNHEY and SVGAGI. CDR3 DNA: TGTGCCAGCAGTTATGACGGGACAGCCAACACTGAAGCTTTCTTT. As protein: CASSYDGTANTEAFF.

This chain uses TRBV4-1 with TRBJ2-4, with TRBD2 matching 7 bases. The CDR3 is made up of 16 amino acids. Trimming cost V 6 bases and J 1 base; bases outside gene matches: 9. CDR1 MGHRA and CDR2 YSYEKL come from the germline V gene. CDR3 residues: CASSTGGSWAKNIQYF. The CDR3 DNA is TGCGCCAGCAGTACCGGGGGGAGCTGGGCCAAAAACATTCAGTACTTC.

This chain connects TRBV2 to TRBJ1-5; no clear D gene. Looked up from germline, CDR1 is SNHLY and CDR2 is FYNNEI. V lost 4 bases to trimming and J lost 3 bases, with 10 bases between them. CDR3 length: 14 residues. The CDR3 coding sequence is TGTGCCAGCAGTGTAGACGGGGTCAATCAGCCCCAGCATTTT. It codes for CASSVDGVNQPQHF.

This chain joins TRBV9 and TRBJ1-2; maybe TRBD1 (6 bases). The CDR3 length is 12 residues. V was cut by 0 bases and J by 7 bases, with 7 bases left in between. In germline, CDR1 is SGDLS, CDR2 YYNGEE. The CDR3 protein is CASSVGGGGYTF. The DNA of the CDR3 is TGTGCCAGCAGCGTAGGAGGGGGTGGCTACACCTTC.

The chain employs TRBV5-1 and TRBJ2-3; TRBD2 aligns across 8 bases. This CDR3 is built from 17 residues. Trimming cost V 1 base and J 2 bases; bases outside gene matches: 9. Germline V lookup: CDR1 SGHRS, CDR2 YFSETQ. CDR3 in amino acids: CASSLLGAGGPTDTQYF. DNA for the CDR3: TGCGCCAGCAGCTTGCTGGGGGCGGGGGGACCCACAGATACGCAGTATTTT.

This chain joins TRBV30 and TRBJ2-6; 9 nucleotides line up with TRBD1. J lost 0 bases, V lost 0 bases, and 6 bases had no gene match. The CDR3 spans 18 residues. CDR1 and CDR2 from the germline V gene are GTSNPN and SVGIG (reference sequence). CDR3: CAWSVPTGGISGANVLTF. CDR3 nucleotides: TGTGCCTGGAGTGTACCGACAGGGGGGATCTCTGGGGCCAACGTCCTGACTTTC.

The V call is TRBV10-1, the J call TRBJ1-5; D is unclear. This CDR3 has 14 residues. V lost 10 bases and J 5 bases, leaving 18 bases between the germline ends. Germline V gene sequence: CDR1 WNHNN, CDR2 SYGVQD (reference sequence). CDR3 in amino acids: CAIVRTRADQPQHF. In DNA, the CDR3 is TGCGCCATCGTTCGTACGCGGGCAGATCAGCCCCAGCATTTT.

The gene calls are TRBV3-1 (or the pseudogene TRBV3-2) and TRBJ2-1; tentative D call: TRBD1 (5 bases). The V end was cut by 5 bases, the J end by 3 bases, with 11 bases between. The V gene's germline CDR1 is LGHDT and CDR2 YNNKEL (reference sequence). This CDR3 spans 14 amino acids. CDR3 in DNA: TGTGCCAGCAGCTACAAGGGGAACTACAATGAGCAGTTCTTC. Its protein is CASSYKGNYNEQFF.

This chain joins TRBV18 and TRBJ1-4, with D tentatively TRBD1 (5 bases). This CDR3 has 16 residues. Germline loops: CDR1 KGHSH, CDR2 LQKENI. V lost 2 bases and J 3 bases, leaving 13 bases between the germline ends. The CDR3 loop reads CASSPSAGRANEKLFF. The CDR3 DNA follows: TGTGCCAGCTCACCATCGGCAGGGAGGGCTAATGAAAAACTGTTTTTT.

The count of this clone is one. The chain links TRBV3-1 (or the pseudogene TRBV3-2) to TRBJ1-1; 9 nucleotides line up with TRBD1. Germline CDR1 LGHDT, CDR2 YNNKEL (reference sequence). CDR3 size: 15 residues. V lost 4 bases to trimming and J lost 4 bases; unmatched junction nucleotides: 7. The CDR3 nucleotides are TGTGCCAGCAGCCCCCGGGACAGGGTGAGCACTGAAGCTTTCTTT. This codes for CASSPRDRVSTEAFF.

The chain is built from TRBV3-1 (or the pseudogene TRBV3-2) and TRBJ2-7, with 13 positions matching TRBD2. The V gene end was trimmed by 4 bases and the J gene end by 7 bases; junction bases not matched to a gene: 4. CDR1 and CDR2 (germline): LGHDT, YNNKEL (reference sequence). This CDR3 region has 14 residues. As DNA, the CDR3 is TGTGCCAGCAGCCTACTAGCGGGGGGGCCTGAGCAGTACTTC. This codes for CASSLLAGGPEQYF.

CDR3 bases: TGTGCCAGCAGCCTAGGGACAGGGAGGACCGGGGAGCTGTTTTTT. It is translated as CASSLGTGRTGELFF. The V and J genes are TRBV5-4 and TRBJ2-2; 9 bases fit TRBD1. Germline CDR1 SGHNT, CDR2 YYREEE (reference sequence). CDR3 length: 15 amino acids. With 4 bases clipped from V and 5 bases from J, the junction kept 6 bases outside the gene matches.

CDR3 in DNA: TGTGCCAGTGGAAACCGGGACAGTTACGAGCAGTACTTC. It translates to CASGNRDSYEQYF. The V gene is TRBV19, the J gene TRBJ2-7, with 7 nucleotides matching TRBD1. The CDR3 consists of 13 residues. Germline values: CDR1 LNHDA, CDR2 SQIVND (reference sequence). The V and J ends lost 8 bases and 4 bases, in that order; junction bases with no gene match: 8. The whole variable domain, filled in from reference TRBV19 and TRBJ2-7, reads DGGITQSPKYLFRKEGQNVTLSCEQNLNHDAMYWYRQDPGQGLRLIYYSQIVNDFQKGDIAEGYSVSREKKESFPLTVTSAQKNPTAFYLCASGNRDSYEQYFGPGTRLTVT.